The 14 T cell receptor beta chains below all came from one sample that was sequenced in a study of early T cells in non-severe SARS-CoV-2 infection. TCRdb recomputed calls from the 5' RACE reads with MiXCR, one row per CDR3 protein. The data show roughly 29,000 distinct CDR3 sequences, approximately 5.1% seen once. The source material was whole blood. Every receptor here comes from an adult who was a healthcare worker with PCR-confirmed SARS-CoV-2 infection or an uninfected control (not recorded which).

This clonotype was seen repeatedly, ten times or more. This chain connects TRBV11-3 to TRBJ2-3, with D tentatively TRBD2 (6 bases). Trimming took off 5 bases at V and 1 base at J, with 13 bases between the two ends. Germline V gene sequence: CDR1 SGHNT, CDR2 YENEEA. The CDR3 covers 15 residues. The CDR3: CASSKTGDGTDTQYF. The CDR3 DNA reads TGTGCCAGCAGCAAGACGGGAGATGGCACAGATACGCAGTATTTT.

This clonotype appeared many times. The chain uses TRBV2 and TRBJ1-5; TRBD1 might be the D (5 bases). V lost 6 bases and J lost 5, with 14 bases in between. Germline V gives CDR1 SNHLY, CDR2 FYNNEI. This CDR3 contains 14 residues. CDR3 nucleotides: TGTGCCAGCAGCCTGGGACGGTCCGATCAGCCCCAGCATTTT. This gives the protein CASSLGRSDQPQHF.

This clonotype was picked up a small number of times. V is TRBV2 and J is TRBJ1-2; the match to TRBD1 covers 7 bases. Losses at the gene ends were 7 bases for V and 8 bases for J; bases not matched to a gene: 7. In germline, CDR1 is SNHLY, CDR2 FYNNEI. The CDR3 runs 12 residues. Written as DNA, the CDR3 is TGTGCCAGCACAGACAGGGTCGGCGGCTACACCTTC. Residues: CASTDRVGGYTF.

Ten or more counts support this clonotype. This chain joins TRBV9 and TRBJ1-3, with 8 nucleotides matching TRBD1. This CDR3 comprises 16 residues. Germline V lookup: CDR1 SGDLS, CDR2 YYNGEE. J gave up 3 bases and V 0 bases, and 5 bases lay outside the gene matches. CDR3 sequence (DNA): TGTGCCAGCAGCGTAGGTCAGGGGGCGTATGGAAACACCATATATTTT. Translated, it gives CASSVGQGAYGNTIYF.

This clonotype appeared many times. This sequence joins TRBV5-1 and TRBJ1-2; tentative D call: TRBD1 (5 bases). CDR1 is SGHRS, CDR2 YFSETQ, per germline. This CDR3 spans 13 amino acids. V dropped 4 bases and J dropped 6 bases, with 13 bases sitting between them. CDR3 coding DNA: TGCGCCAGCAGCCCGGGACGAATAGATGGCTACACCTTC. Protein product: CASSPGRIDGYTF.

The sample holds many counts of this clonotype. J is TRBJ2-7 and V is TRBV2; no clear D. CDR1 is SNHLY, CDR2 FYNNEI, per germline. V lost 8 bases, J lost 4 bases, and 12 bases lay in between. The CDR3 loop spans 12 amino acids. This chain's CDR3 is CASSESLYEQYF. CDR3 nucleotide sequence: TGTGCCAGCTCGGAGTCCTTGTACGAGCAGTACTTC.

CDR3 bases: TGTGCCAGCAACAAGGAACAGGGGGCGCCCAATGAGCAGTTCTTC. Amino acids: CASNKEQGAPNEQFF. This chain links TRBV2 with TRBJ2-1; 9 nucleotides agree with TRBD1. Germline values: CDR1 SNHLY, CDR2 FYNNEI. The CDR3 loop spans 15 amino acids. V trimming: 7 bases; J trimming: 6 bases; junction bases outside the gene matches: 10.

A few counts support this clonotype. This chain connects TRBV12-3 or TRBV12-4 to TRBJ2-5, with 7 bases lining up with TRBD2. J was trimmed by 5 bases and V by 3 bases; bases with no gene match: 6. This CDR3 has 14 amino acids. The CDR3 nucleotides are TGTGCCAGCAGTTTGCGGCGGGAGCTGGAGACCCAGTACTTC. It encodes CASSLRRELETQYF.

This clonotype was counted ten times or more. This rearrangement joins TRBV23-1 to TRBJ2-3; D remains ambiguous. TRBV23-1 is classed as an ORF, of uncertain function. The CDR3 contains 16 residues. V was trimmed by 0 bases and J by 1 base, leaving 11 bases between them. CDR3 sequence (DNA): TGCGCCAGCAGTCAATCTTCTTCCTTTTGCACAGATACGCAGTATTTT. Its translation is CASSQSSSFCTDTQYF.

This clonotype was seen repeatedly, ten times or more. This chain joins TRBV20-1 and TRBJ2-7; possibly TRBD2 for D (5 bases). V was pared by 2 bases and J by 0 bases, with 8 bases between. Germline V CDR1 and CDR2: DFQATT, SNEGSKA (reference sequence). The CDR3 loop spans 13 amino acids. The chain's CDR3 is CSARRGSSYEQYF. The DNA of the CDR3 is TGCAGTGCTAGACGTGGGAGCTCCTACGAGCAGTACTTC.

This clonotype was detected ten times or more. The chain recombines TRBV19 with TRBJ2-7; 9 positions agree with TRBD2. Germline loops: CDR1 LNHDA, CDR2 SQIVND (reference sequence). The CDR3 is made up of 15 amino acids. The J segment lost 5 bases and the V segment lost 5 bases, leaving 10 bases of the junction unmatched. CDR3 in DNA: TGTGCCAGTAGTTATGCCCCAAGCGGGAGGAACGAGCAGTACTTC. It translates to CASSYAPSGRNEQYF.

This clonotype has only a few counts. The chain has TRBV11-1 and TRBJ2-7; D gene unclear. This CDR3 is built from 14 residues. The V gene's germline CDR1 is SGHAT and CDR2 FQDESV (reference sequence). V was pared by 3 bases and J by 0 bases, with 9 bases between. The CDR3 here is CASSFRRFSYEQYF. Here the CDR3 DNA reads TGTGCCAGCAGCTTTCGTCGGTTCTCCTACGAGCAGTACTTC. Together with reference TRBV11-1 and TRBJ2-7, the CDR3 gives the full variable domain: EAEVAQSPRYKITEKSQAVAFWCDPISGHATLYWYRQILGQGPELLVQFQDESVVDDSQLPKDRFSAERLKGVDSTLKIQPAELGDSAMYLCASSFRRFSYEQYFGPGTRLTVT.

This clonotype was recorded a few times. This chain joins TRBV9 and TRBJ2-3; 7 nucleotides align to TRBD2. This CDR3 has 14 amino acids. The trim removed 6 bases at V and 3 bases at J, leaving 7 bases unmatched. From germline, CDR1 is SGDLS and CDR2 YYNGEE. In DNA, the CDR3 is TGTGCCAGCACCAGAGCGGGGTGGACAGATACGCAGTATTTT. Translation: CASTRAGWTDTQYF.

The CDR3 spells CASSQARNEQFF. For the CDR3, the DNA is TGTGCCAGCAGCCAAGCTAGGAATGAGCAGTTCTTC. This rearrangement joins TRBV7-2 to TRBJ2-1, with D hard to call. V shed 5 bases and J shed 7 bases, with 9 bases lying between them. Per germline, CDR1 SGHTA and CDR2 FQGNSA. The CDR3 spans 12 residues.